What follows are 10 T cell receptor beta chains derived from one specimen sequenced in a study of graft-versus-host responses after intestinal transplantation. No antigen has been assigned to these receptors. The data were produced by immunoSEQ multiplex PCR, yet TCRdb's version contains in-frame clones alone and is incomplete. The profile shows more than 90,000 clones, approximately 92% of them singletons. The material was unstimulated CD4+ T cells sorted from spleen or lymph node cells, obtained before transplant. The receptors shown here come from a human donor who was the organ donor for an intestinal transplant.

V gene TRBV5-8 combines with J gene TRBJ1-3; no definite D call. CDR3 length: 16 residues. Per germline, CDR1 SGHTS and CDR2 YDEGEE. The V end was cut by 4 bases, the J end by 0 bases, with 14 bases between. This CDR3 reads CASSLNGEISGNTIYF. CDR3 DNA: TGTGCCAGCAGCCTTAATGGGGAAATCTCTGGAAACACCATATATTTT.

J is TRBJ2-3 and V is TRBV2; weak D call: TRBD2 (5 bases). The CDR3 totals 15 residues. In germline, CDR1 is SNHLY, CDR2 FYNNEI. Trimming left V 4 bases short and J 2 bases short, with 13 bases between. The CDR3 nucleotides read TGTGCCAGCAGTGTGAATAGCGTCCACACAGATACGCAGTATTTT. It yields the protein CASSVNSVHTDTQYF.

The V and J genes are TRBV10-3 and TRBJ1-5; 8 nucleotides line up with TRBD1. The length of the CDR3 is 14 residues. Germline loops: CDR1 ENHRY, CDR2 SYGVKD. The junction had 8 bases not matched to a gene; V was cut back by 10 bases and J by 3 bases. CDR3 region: CASRQGQDNQPQHF. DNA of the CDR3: TGTGCCAGTAGACAGGGGCAAGACAATCAGCCCCAGCATTTT.

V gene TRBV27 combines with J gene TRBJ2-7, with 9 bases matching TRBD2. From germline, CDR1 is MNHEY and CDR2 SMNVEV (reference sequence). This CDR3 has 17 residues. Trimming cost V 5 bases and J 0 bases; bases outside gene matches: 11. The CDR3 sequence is CASSPRASGASSYEQYF. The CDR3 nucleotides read TGTGCCAGCAGTCCTCGGGCTAGCGGGGCTAGCTCCTACGAGCAGTACTTC.

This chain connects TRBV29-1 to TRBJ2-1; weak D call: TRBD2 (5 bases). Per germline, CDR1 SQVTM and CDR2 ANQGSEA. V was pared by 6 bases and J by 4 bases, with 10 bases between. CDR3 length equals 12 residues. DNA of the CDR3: TGCAGCGTACGGGAAAATTACAATGAGCAGTTCTTC. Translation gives CSVRENYNEQFF.

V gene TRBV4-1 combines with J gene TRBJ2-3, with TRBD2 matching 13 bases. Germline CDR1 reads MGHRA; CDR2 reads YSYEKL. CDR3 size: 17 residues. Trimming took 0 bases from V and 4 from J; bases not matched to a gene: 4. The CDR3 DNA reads TGCGCCAGCAGCCAAGACCATGGACTAGCGGGAGCAGATACGCAGTATTTT. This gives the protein CASSQDHGLAGADTQYF.

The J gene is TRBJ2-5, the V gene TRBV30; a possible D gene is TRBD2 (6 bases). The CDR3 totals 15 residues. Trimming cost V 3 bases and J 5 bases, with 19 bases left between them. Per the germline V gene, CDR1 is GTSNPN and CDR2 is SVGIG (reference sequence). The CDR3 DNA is TGTGCCTGGAGGGGGGGTAGTACCTCGTTGGAGACCCAGTACTTC. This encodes CAWRGGSTSLETQYF. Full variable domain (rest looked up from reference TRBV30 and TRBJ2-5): SQTIHQWPATLVQPVGSPLSLECTVEGTSNPNLYWYRQAAGRGLQLLFYSVGIGQISSEVPQNLSASRPQDRQFILSSKKLLLSDSGFYLCAWRGGSTSLETQYFGPGTRLLVL.

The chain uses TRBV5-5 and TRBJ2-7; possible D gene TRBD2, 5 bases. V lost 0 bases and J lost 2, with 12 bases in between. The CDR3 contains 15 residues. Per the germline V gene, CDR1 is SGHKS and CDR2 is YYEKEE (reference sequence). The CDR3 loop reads CASSLGGNWPYEQYF. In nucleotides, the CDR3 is TGTGCCAGCAGCTTGGGAGGGAACTGGCCCTACGAGCAGTACTTC.

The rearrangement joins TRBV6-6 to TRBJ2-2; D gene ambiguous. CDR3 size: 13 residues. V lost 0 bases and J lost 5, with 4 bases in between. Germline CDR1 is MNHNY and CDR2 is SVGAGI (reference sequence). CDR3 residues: CASSYSGTGELFF. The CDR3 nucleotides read TGTGCCAGCAGTTACTCCGGGACCGGGGAGCTGTTTTTT.

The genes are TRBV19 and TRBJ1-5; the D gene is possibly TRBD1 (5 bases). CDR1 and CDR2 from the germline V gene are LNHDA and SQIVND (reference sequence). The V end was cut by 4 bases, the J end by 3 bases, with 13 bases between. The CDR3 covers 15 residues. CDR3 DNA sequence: TGTGCCAGTAGTAACCGGGACCCGATCAATCAGCCCCAGCATTTT. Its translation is CASSNRDPINQPQHF.